The clone carrying this T cell receptor (beta chain) has just a few counts. CDR1 and CDR2 from the germline V gene are LNHDA and SQIVND (reference sequence). The CDR3 extends over 14 amino acids. V gave up 10 bases and J gave up 5 bases; unmatched junction bases: 7. TCRdb processed the 5' RACE reads anew with MiXCR; each CDR3 protein has one entry. In the table there are 250,000 to 300,000 distinct CDR3 sequences, 15% to 20% of which are singletons. This sample was taken from a study of T-cell memory formation after mild COVID-19. The sequenced sample consisted of PBMCs or a T cell subset sorted from them (not recorded which). The J gene is TRBJ2-2, the V gene TRBV19; TRBD1 matches 10 bases. The sequence was obtained from a man between 18 and 29 years old who had mild COVID-19 (a few samples of this study predate the infection). Cell type and time point are not known. CDR3 amino acids: CATRGTGVTGELFF. CDR3 coding DNA: TGTGCCACAAGAGGGACAGGGGTTACCGGGGAGCTGTTTTTT.